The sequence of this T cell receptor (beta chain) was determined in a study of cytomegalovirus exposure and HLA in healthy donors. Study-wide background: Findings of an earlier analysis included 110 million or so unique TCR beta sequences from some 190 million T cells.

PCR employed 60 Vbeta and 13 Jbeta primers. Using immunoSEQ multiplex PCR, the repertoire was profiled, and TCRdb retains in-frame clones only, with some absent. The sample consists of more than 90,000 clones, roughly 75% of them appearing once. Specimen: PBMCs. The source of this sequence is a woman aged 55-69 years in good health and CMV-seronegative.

The CDR3 here is CASSSLAKNIQYF. In DNA form, the CDR3 reads TGTGCCAGCAGCTCACTAGCCAAAAACATTCAGTACTTC. The chain couples TRBV7-9 to TRBJ2-4, with D hard to call. The length of the CDR3 is 13 residues. Germline CDR1 and CDR2: SEHNR and FQNEAQ (reference sequence). V gave up 4 bases and J gave up 0 bases, with 4 bases separating them.